The 22 T cell receptor beta chains below were found in one sample sequenced in a study of blood T cell repertoires in COVID-19. The protocol was immunoSEQ multiplex PCR, while the TCRdb copy is restricted to in-frame clones and leaves out a portion. The sample shows 200,000 to 300,000 clones, 75% to 85% of them seen only once. The sample comprised peripheral blood. Source of these receptors: a woman aged 60-70 years with active or convalescent COVID-19.

The V and J genes are TRBV18 and TRBJ1-2; 7 positions match TRBD1. The CDR3 extends over 15 amino acids. Germline CDR1 and CDR2: KGHSH and LQKENI. With V trimmed by 2 bases and J by 4 bases, 7 bases remained unmatched. Written as DNA, the CDR3 is TGTGCCAGCTCACCAGGGCAGGGGGACGTCTATGGCTACACCTTC. Its protein is CASSPGQGDVYGYTF.

The chain recombines TRBV5-1 with TRBJ2-1; 12 nucleotides match TRBD2. V was pared by 4 bases and J by 7 bases, with 12 bases of the junction left unmatched. This CDR3 is built from 17 residues. CDR1 and CDR2 from the germline V gene are SGHRS and YFSETQ. The CDR3 loop reads CASSPGLTSGGRNEQFF. In DNA, the CDR3 is TGCGCCAGCAGCCCGGGACTGACTAGCGGGGGAAGGAATGAGCAGTTCTTC.

The rearrangement joins TRBV6-1 to TRBJ1-5; D is possibly TRBD1 (5 bases). The V and J ends lost 3 bases and 0 bases respectively, with 12 bases between them. Germline loops: CDR1 MNHNS, CDR2 SASEGT. CDR3 size: 16 residues. CDR3 loop: CASSDHTGVSNQPQHF. CDR3 DNA: TGTGCCAGCAGTGACCATACAGGAGTTAGCAATCAGCCCCAGCATTTT.

V usage is TRBV7-2 and J usage is TRBJ2-2, with D perhaps TRBD1 (6 bases). Trimming took off 2 bases at V and 6 bases at J, with 13 bases between the two ends. Germline CDR1 and CDR2: SGHTA and FQGNSA. CDR3 size: 15 residues. CDR3 amino acids: CASSLTNRVSGELFF. Here the CDR3 DNA reads TGTGCCAGCAGCTTAACCAACAGGGTTTCCGGGGAGCTGTTTTTT.

The chain couples TRBV6-5 to TRBJ2-7; 8 nucleotides align to TRBD1. The V gene's germline CDR1 is MNHEY and CDR2 SVGAGI. The CDR3 is 15 residues long. The ends lost 0 bases at V and 3 bases at J; junction bases unmatched: 4. Written as DNA, the CDR3 is TGTGCCAGCAGTTACTCGCAGGGGGCGGGCTACGAGCAGTACTTC. This encodes CASSYSQGAGYEQYF.

The rearrangement joins TRBV9 to TRBJ2-3, with TRBD2 matching 10 bases. The CDR3 runs to 18 residues. V shed 0 bases, J shed 4 bases, and the junction held 11 bases outside the gene matches. CDR1 is SGDLS and CDR2 is YYNGEE in the germline V gene. CDR3 sequence reads: CASSVASGGAGVPDTQYF. The CDR3 DNA reads TGTGCCAGCAGCGTAGCGAGCGGGGGGGCCGGGGTCCCAGATACGCAGTATTTT.

The CDR3 is CASSKTRGSYNEQFF. For the CDR3, the DNA is TGTGCCAGCAGTAAGACACGGGGCTCCTACAATGAGCAGTTCTTC. The chain combines TRBV2 with TRBJ2-1; possibly TRBD2 for D (5 bases). V lost 5 bases and J lost 0, with 11 bases in between. The CDR3 length is 15 residues. CDR1 is SNHLY, CDR2 FYNNEI, per germline.

The chain links TRBV7-6 to TRBJ2-3, with D possibly matching TRBD2 (6 bases). Trimming stripped 4 bases from V and 5 bases from J, with 16 bases between. The CDR3 runs 15 residues. Germline V gene data show CDR1 as SGHVS and CDR2 as FNYEAQ. The CDR3 sequence: CASSSRLDLQDTQYF. CDR3 coding DNA: TGTGCCAGCAGCTCCCGACTAGATCTCCAAGATACGCAGTATTTT.

This sequence joins TRBV6-6 and TRBJ1-2; TRBD1 is a possible D gene (6 bases). This CDR3 is built from 12 residues. CDR1 and CDR2 (germline): MNHNY, SVGAGI (reference sequence). V was pared by 5 bases and J by 7 bases, with 11 bases between. CDR3 bases: TGTGCCAGCAGTACTCTGGGGGCTGGCTACACCTTC. It translates to CASSTLGAGYTF.

This clone has only a few counts. V and J are TRBV2 and TRBJ2-3; D might be TRBD2 (6 bases). Germline CDR1 and CDR2: SNHLY and FYNNEI. CDR3 length: 17 residues. V lost 2 bases and J 0 bases, leaving 15 bases between the germline ends. The CDR3 protein is CASSEWGVGSSTDTQYF. The CDR3 nucleotides are TGTGCCAGCAGTGAATGGGGGGTAGGGTCCAGCACAGATACGCAGTATTTT.

The chain links TRBV6-5 to TRBJ1-4; 8 nucleotides agree with TRBD1. V was pared by 4 bases and J by 7 bases, with 8 bases of the junction left unmatched. There are 15 residues in the CDR3. The germline CDR1 and CDR2 sequences are MNHEY and SVGAGI. CDR3 amino acids: CASSSQGAQGEKLFF. In nucleotides, the CDR3 is TGTGCCAGCAGTTCGCAGGGGGCGCAGGGTGAAAAACTGTTTTTT.

The CDR3 nucleotides are TGTGCCTGGAGTGTACAGGCAGGGTTTGGAAACACCATATATTTT. Amino acid sequence: CAWSVQAGFGNTIYF. The chain links TRBV30 to TRBJ1-3; D perhaps matches TRBD1 (5 bases). This CDR3 region has 15 residues. The V end lost 0 bases, the J end lost 3 bases, and 12 bases lay between the germline ends. CDR1 GTSNPN and CDR2 SVGIG come from the germline V gene (reference sequence).

The DNA for the CDR3 is TGCGCCAGCAGCTTGGCGACAGGGGTGAACACTGAAGCTTTCTTT. Translated: CASSLATGVNTEAFF. The V gene is TRBV5-1, the J gene TRBJ1-1; TRBD1 aligns across 8 bases. This CDR3 spans 15 amino acids. After removal of 0 bases from V and 0 bases from J, the junction contained 1 base not matched to a gene. Germline-derived CDR1 and CDR2 are SGHRS and YFSETQ.

The chain recombines TRBV7-9 with TRBJ1-4; maybe TRBD1 (6 bases). V was clipped by 4 bases and J by 0 bases, with 6 bases between them. The germline V gene encodes CDR1 SEHNR and CDR2 FQNEAQ (reference sequence). This CDR3 is built from 14 residues. CDR3 region: CASSYRATNEKLFF. As DNA, the CDR3 is TGTGCCAGCAGCTACAGGGCAACTAATGAAAAACTGTTTTTT.

This chain joins TRBV10-1 and TRBJ1-3, with 9 positions matching TRBD1. Germline values: CDR1 WNHNN, CDR2 SYGVQD (reference sequence). V trimming: 5 bases; J trimming: 0 bases; junction bases outside the gene matches: 11. The CDR3 length is 18 residues. The chain's CDR3 is CASSPTRQGGDSGNTIYF. CDR3 DNA: TGCGCCAGCAGTCCTACCAGACAGGGGGGGGACTCTGGAAACACCATATATTTT.

V usage is TRBV7-2 and J usage is TRBJ1-4, with unresolved D. CDR3 length: 15 residues. Trimming shortened V by 1 base and J by 0 bases, and 6 bases separated the two germline ends. Germline values: CDR1 SGHTA, CDR2 FQGNSA. This CDR3 reads CASSLDSATNEKLFF. Written as DNA, the CDR3 is TGTGCCAGCAGCTTAGACTCGGCAACTAATGAAAAACTGTTTTTT.

The chain has TRBV29-1 and TRBJ2-1; a possible D gene is TRBD2 (7 bases). The germline CDR1 and CDR2 sequences are SQVTM and ANQGSEA. This CDR3 is built from 14 residues. Trimming took 4 bases from V and 8 from J, leaving 18 bases between them. CDR3 DNA sequence: TGCAGCGTTGTGAGGGGGGGGCCCGCCGATGAGCAGTTCTTC. It encodes CSVVRGGPADEQFF.

The chain couples TRBV30 to TRBJ2-7; D is possibly TRBD2 (6 bases). Deletions cut 3 bases from V and 12 bases from J, with 15 bases between. This CDR3 is 11 amino acids long. CDR1 and CDR2 from the germline V gene are GTSNPN and SVGIG (reference sequence). The CDR3 protein is CAWRGGTTRYF. DNA for the CDR3: TGTGCCTGGAGGGGCGGCACGACTAGGTACTTC.

The genes are TRBV4-1 and TRBJ1-2; D ambiguous. The germline gives CDR1 MGHRA, CDR2 YSYEKL. Trimming stripped 0 bases from V and 10 bases from J, with 18 bases between. This CDR3 has 15 amino acids. The CDR3 reads CASSQDWTERVSYTF. The CDR3 DNA follows: TGCGCCAGCAGCCAAGATTGGACGGAGAGGGTGTCCTACACCTTC.

The chain joins TRBV3-1 (or the pseudogene TRBV3-2) to TRBJ1-4; the D gene is possibly TRBD1 (6 bases). Germline V CDR1 and CDR2: LGHDT, YNNKEL (reference sequence). CDR3 length: 14 residues. V lost 4 bases to trimming and J lost 4 bases, with 10 bases between them. CDR3 sequence (DNA): TGTGCCAGCAGCCCAAGGGGGTTTAATGAAAAACTGTTTTTT. This gives the protein CASSPRGFNEKLFF.

V usage is TRBV18 and J usage is TRBJ1-1; tentatively, D is TRBD1 (6 bases). Germline V CDR1 and CDR2: KGHSH, LQKENI. The CDR3 has 13 amino acids. The V end was cut by 3 bases, the J end by 5 bases, with 10 bases between. The CDR3 loop reads CASSPNRETEAFF. In DNA, the CDR3 is TGTGCCAGCTCACCTAACAGGGAAACTGAAGCTTTCTTT.

V usage is TRBV6-1 and J usage is TRBJ2-1; 9 bases match TRBD1. The CDR3 is made up of 14 amino acids. The junction had 4 bases not matched to a gene; V was cut back by 3 bases and J by 7 bases. Germline CDR1 reads MNHNS; CDR2 reads SASEGT. The DNA of the CDR3 is TGTGCCAGCAGTGAGGGGACAGGGACAAATGAGCAGTTCTTC. Protein: CASSEGTGTNEQFF.